This T cell receptor (beta chain) is drawn from a study of human T cells and chemical hapten exposure. Study observations and caveats: The formation of large CDR3 similarity clusters by expanded TCRs significantly exceeded that of controls. Following DPC sensitization, TCRs present above 1 in 1000 frequency showed no change.

Documented time point: patch test 1, 2 weeks after DPC sensitization. This sample's treatment: therapeutic diphenylcyclopropenone sensitization with weekly scalp DPC. Alopecia patients, 18 to 70 years old and DPC-suitable, served as donors. TCRdb re-analysed the RACE reads in MiXCR, keeping a single row per CDR3 protein. The repertoire holds 300,000 to 450,000 distinct CDR3 sequences, with nearly 5% as singletons. The CDR3 runs 16 residues. J gave up 4 bases and V 5 bases, and 10 bases lay outside the gene matches. The germline CDR1 and CDR2 sequences are SGHVS and FNYEAQ. This clonotype was detected ten times or more. Its matching antigen is unknown.

The sample in question was whole blood, obtained in connection with sensitization to the hapten diphenylcyclopropenone (DPC). The J gene is TRBJ2-3, the V gene TRBV7-6; 9 nucleotides match TRBD2. This TCR derives from a woman aged 50 to 65 with alopecia areata. Some clones in this sample may be carry-over from other donors' samples. CDR3 sequence reads: CASSQLSGGGPDTQYF. DNA of the CDR3: TGTGCCAGCAGCCAACTTAGCGGGGGTGGGCCAGATACGCAGTATTTT. Drawing the rest from reference TRBV7-6 and TRBJ2-3, the complete variable domain is GAGVSQSPRYKVTKRGQDVALRCDPISGHVSLYWYRQALGQGPEFLTYFNYEAQQDKSGLPNDRFSAERPEGSISTLTIQRTEQRDSAMYRCASSQLSGGGPDTQYFGPGTRLTVL.